Detailed here is one T cell receptor (beta chain). Only in-frame clones appear in the TCRdb table, and some are missing; sequencing was by immunoSEQ multiplex PCR. The listing contains roughly 190,000 clones. The ends were cut back, 0 bases at V and 0 bases at J, with 9 bases in the middle. Germline V gene sequence: CDR1 LGHNA, CDR2 YNFKEQ. CDR3 length: 15 residues. This entry is derived from a study of control samples from healthy donors and cancer patients. The sequence came from a woman in her 30s in good health. The source material was blood. The chain couples TRBV4-2 to TRBJ2-7, with unresolved D. The CDR3 here is CASSQDVFRSYEQYF. CDR3 sequence (DNA): TGTGCCAGCAGCCAAGATGTGTTTCGCTCCTACGAGCAGTACTTC.